These 23 T cell receptor beta chains were sequenced from one sample in a study of blood T cell repertoires in COVID-19. Using immunoSEQ multiplex PCR, the repertoire was profiled, and TCRdb retains in-frame clones only, with some absent. This table has around 130,000 clones, about 80% appearing once. Sequences were obtained from PBMCs or T cells enriched from blood (not recorded which). These receptors originate from a man aged 35 to 55 with acute COVID-19.

V is TRBV6-4 and J is TRBJ1-5; 7 bases are a match to TRBD1. Germline V gene data show CDR1 as MRHNA and CDR2 as SNTAGT. With V trimmed by 5 bases and J by 4 bases, 14 bases remained unmatched. The CDR3 covers 17 residues. This chain's CDR3 is CASSSPNHGTANQPQHF. The CDR3 DNA reads as TGTGCCAGCAGTTCCCCGAACCATGGGACAGCGAATCAGCCCCAGCATTTT.

The chain employs TRBV5-1 and TRBJ2-2; 9 bases are a match to TRBD2. The V segment lost 7 bases and the J segment 5 bases; nucleotides outside the gene matches: 18. CDR1 and CDR2 from the germline V gene are SGHRS and YFSETQ. The CDR3 runs 18 residues. CDR3 DNA sequence: TGCGCCAGCGCGAAAGGACTCGCGGGGGGGCTAACGACCGGGGAGCTGTTTTTT. It yields the protein CASAKGLAGGLTTGELFF.

The rearrangement links TRBV7-9 to TRBJ1-1; 8 positions match TRBD1. The J segment lost 5 bases and the V segment lost 5 bases, leaving 7 bases of the junction unmatched. Germline V gene lookup returns CDR1 SEHNR and CDR2 FQNEAQ (reference sequence). This CDR3 comprises 14 residues. The CDR3: CASSLLRGPTEAFF. For the CDR3, the DNA is TGTGCCAGCAGCCTCCTCAGGGGGCCTACTGAAGCTTTCTTT.

The chain links TRBV3-1 (or the pseudogene TRBV3-2) to TRBJ2-1; 8 bases agree with TRBD2. The CDR3 has 15 amino acids. Germline V gene lookup returns CDR1 LGHDT and CDR2 YNNKEL (reference sequence). Trimming took 5 bases from V and 2 from J; bases not matched to a gene: 5. For the CDR3, the DNA is TGTGCCAGCAGCGCCGGGGGGGCCACCTACAATGAGCAGTTCTTC. As protein: CASSAGGATYNEQFF.

The V gene is TRBV18, the J gene TRBJ1-1; D not certain. Germline CDR1 and CDR2: KGHSH and LQKENI. Trimming stripped 6 bases from V and 4 bases from J, with 18 bases between. The CDR3 is 15 residues long. The CDR3 DNA sequence: TGTGCCAGCTCGCTCCGTACGAATTCGGGCACTGAAGCTTTCTTT. Translating it yields CASSLRTNSGTEAFF.

The chain uses TRBV30 and TRBJ1-4, with 8 bases aligning to TRBD1. Germline V lookup: CDR1 GTSNPN, CDR2 SVGIG (reference sequence). The length of the CDR3 is 15 residues. Losses at the gene ends were 2 bases for V and 8 bases for J; bases not matched to a gene: 10. The CDR3 loop is CAWSTPQGVGEKLFF. CDR3 nucleotides: TGTGCCTGGAGTACACCACAGGGGGTCGGGGAAAAACTGTTTTTT.

This rearrangement joins TRBV5-1 to TRBJ2-6, with D perhaps TRBD1 (5 bases). V lost 3 bases, J lost 2 bases, and 9 bases lay in between. The CDR3 has 15 residues. CDR1 and CDR2 (germline): SGHRS, YFSETQ. The CDR3 sequence is CASSSRTTGANVLTF. The CDR3 DNA sequence: TGCGCCAGCAGCTCCCGGACAACTGGGGCCAACGTCCTGACTTTC.

The V call is TRBV6-1, the J call TRBJ1-1; D call uncertain. The V gene's germline CDR1 is MNHNS and CDR2 SASEGT. Deletions cut 1 base from V and 0 bases from J, with 3 bases between. The CDR3 totals 13 residues. The CDR3 DNA is TGTGCCAGCAGTGAAGTCATGAACACTGAAGCTTTCTTT. This codes for CASSEVMNTEAFF.

The DNA of the CDR3 is TGTGCCAGTACTCGGGATGACCAGCCCCAGCATTTT. This encodes CASTRDDQPQHF. The chain links TRBV19 to TRBJ1-5, with D unclear. Germline V lookup: CDR1 LNHDA, CDR2 SQIVND (reference sequence). The V end was cut by 7 bases, the J end by 7 bases, with 11 bases between. The CDR3 consists of 12 residues.

J is TRBJ2-3 and V is TRBV6-4, with 10 bases lining up with TRBD2. Germline CDR1 and CDR2: MRHNA and SNTAGT. V was clipped by 3 bases and J by 4 bases; unmatched bases: 4. The length of the CDR3 is 15 residues. CDR3 nucleotide sequence: TGTGCCAGCAGTGAATTCAGCGGGAGGGCAGATACGCAGTATTTT. Translating it yields CASSEFSGRADTQYF.

The V call is TRBV7-9, the J call TRBJ2-5, with 13 bases that match TRBD2. The CDR3 extends over 16 amino acids. V lost 5 bases to trimming and J lost 3 bases; unmatched junction nucleotides: 6. From germline, CDR1 is SEHNR and CDR2 FQNEAQ (reference sequence). CDR3 DNA: TGTGCCAGCAGCCAACCGGGACTAGCGGGAAAAGAGACCCAGTACTTC. Translation: CASSQPGLAGKETQYF.

The chain links TRBV19 to TRBJ2-3; 10 bases match TRBD2. V was pared by 3 bases and J by 6 bases, with 6 bases of the junction left unmatched. The CDR3 contains 15 residues. The germline CDR1 and CDR2 sequences are LNHDA and SQIVND (reference sequence). In nucleotides, the CDR3 is TGTGCCAGTAGTATCCAGCGGGGGGGTTCCGATACGCAGTATTTT. Its translation: CASSIQRGGSDTQYF.

CDR3 region: CASTLGHDTEAFF. The CDR3, as DNA: TGTGCCAGCACCTTAGGACACGACACTGAAGCTTTCTTT. The V call is TRBV3-1 (or the pseudogene TRBV3-2), the J call TRBJ1-1, with D possibly being TRBD1 (5 bases). The V gene's germline CDR1 is LGHDT and CDR2 YNNKEL (reference sequence). CDR3 length: 13 residues. Trimming stripped 7 bases from V and 3 bases from J, with 12 bases between.

The chain is built from TRBV7-2 and TRBJ2-2, with 8 nucleotides matching TRBD2. J was trimmed by 7 bases and V by 3 bases; bases with no gene match: 7. The germline V gene has CDR1 SGHTA and CDR2 FQGNSA. The CDR3 runs 15 residues. CDR3 sequence reads: CASSLDSSGVGELFF. The CDR3 coding sequence is TGTGCCAGCAGCTTGGACAGTAGCGGGGTCGGGGAGCTGTTTTTT.

The chain links TRBV9 to TRBJ2-7, with 9 bases identical to TRBD2. Germline V gene sequence: CDR1 SGDLS, CDR2 YYNGEE. V was pared by 0 bases and J by 4 bases, with 5 bases of the junction left unmatched. This CDR3 has 15 residues. The CDR3 here is CASSVEGGRGYEQYF. CDR3 sequence (DNA): TGTGCCAGCAGCGTAGAGGGCGGGAGGGGGTACGAGCAGTACTTC.

This clone was recorded once. The chain combines TRBV2 with TRBJ2-1; 15 positions match TRBD2. Germline lookup yields CDR1 SNHLY and CDR2 FYNNEI. J lost 5 bases, V lost 6 bases, and 2 bases had no gene match. The CDR3 spans 15 residues. CDR3 DNA: TGTGCCAGCAGGGGACTAGCGGGGGGCAACAATGAGCAGTTCTTC. Protein: CASRGLAGGNNEQFF. Full variable domain (missing parts from reference TRBV2 and TRBJ2-1): EPEVTQTPSHQVTQMGQEVILRCVPISNHLYFYWYRQILGQKVEFLVSFYNNEISEKSEIFDDQFSVERPDGSNFTLKIRSTKLEDSAMYFCASRGLAGGNNEQFFGPGTRLTVL.

This rearrangement joins TRBV27 to TRBJ1-2, with 8 bases that match TRBD1. This CDR3 has 12 residues. Germline lookup yields CDR1 MNHEY and CDR2 SMNVEV (reference sequence). J gave up 9 bases and V 6 bases, and 6 bases lay outside the gene matches. The CDR3 region is CASRLGQGSYTF. The CDR3 DNA reads as TGTGCCAGCAGACTCGGACAGGGCAGCTACACCTTC.

The V and J genes are TRBV11-3 and TRBJ2-1, with a tentative D call TRBD2 (5 bases). Germline V gives CDR1 SGHNT, CDR2 YENEEA. V was cut by 3 bases and J by 3 bases, with 12 bases left in between. The CDR3 extends over 15 amino acids. In DNA form, the CDR3 reads TGTGCCAGCAGCTTCAGCGGCACTAACTACAATGAGCAGTTCTTC. This sequence encodes CASSFSGTNYNEQFF.

The V call is TRBV2, the J call TRBJ1-4; weak D call: TRBD1 (5 bases). The CDR3 loop spans 11 amino acids. V dropped 4 bases and J dropped 12 bases, with 9 bases sitting between them. Germline CDR1 reads SNHLY; CDR2 reads FYNNEI. The CDR3, as DNA: TGTGCCAGCAGTGTGGGGGGAGAACTGTTTTTT. Encoded protein: CASSVGGELFF.

J is TRBJ2-2 and V is TRBV7-2; possible D gene TRBD2, 5 bases. The CDR3 consists of 13 residues. V was cut by 7 bases and J by 7 bases, with 13 bases left in between. Germline V gives CDR1 SGHTA, CDR2 FQGNSA. The CDR3 region is CASTPGVGGELFF. CDR3 DNA sequence: TGTGCCAGCACCCCCGGGGTTGGCGGGGAGCTGTTTTTT.

The chain combines TRBV2 with TRBJ1-4; 8 bases map to TRBD1. There are 15 residues in the CDR3. Germline CDR1 is SNHLY and CDR2 is FYNNEI. With 6 bases clipped from V and 5 bases from J, the junction kept 8 bases outside the gene matches. The CDR3 nucleotides read TGTGCCAGCAGCTCCCGACAGGGGTTGAATGAAAAACTGTTTTTT. Translation gives CASSSRQGLNEKLFF. Combining the CDR3 with reference TRBV2 and TRBJ1-4 gives the whole variable domain EPEVTQTPSHQVTQMGQEVILRCVPISNHLYFYWYRQILGQKVEFLVSFYNNEISEKSEIFDDQFSVERPDGSNFTLKIRSTKLEDSAMYFCASSSRQGLNEKLFFGSGTQLSVL.

V usage is TRBV23-1 and J usage is TRBJ2-7; D might be TRBD2 (6 bases). TRBV23-1 is filed as an ORF, its function uncertain. CDR3 length: 15 residues. Trimming shortened V by 4 bases and J by 2 bases, and 15 bases separated the two germline ends. This CDR3 reads CASSLAGRLAYEQYF. CDR3 nucleotide sequence: TGCGCCAGCAGTCTTGCGGGACGGCTAGCCTACGAGCAGTACTTC.

This chain links TRBV15 with TRBJ1-3, with a possible D match to TRBD1 (5 bases). With 5 bases removed from V and 7 bases from J, the gap between germline ends came to 12 bases. The CDR3 has 13 amino acids. Germline CDR1 is LNHNV and CDR2 is YYDKDF (reference sequence). For the CDR3, the DNA is TGTGCCACCAGCTTGCAGGGAGGGAACACCATATATTTT. Translating it yields CATSLQGGNTIYF.